A selection of T cell receptor beta chains follows, all from one sample in a study of beta chain features in type 1 diabetes. Measured with immunoSEQ multiplex PCR; TCRdb has only the in-frame clones, and not every one. This sample has roughly 150,000 clones, with less than 9.5% found just once. The specimen sequenced was central memory CD4+ T cells from blood. These receptors were obtained from a woman in her thirties or forties with type 1 diabetes. The CDR3 runs from the conserved cysteine through the conserved F or W. The D gene is left open where the match is weak. Only part of the rows carry a size: once, few, many, or a class if the clone is expanded.

CDR3 DNA,CDR3 protein,J gene,D gene,clone size,V gene
TGTGCCAGCAGCCCCCCAGGAAACATTCAGTACTTC,CASSPPGNIQYF,TRBJ2-4,NA,many,TRBV28
TGTGCCAGCAGCACCCGGGACAGGGCGCAAGAGACCCAGTACTTC,CASSTRDRAQETQYF,TRBJ2-5,TRBD1,many,TRBV7-2
TGTGCCAGCAGCCGTGGGACAGGGAATGAAAAACTGTTTTTT,CASSRGTGNEKLFF,TRBJ1-4,TRBD1,NA,TRBV7-2
TGTGCCAGCAGCCAGCACAGGAACACTGAAGCTTTCTTT,CASSQHRNTEAFF,TRBJ1-1,NA,few,TRBV14
TGTGCCAGCAGCTTGGGCGGGAACTACGAGCAGTACTTC,CASSLGGNYEQYF,TRBJ2-7,NA,NA,TRBV5-4
TGTGCCAGCAGCTTAGATCGATCGGGGGATACGCAGTATTTT,CASSLDRSGDTQYF,TRBJ2-3,NA,NA,TRBV11-2
TGCAGCGTTATTACCGGGATCACAGATACGCAGTATTTT,CSVITGITDTQYF,TRBJ2-3,NA,few,TRBV29-1
TGCAGCGTTGTGGGGGCCGGGACCTTAAACACTGAAGCTTTCTTT,CSVVGAGTLNTEAFF,TRBJ1-1,NA,NA,TRBV29-1
TGTGCCAGCAGCTTAAGTGGGGGGGCGGGGAATGAGCAGTTCTTC,CASSLSGGAGNEQFF,TRBJ2-1,NA,NA,TRBV7-8
TGTGCCAGCAGCTTCGGGATTACCTACGAGCAGTACTTC,CASSFGITYEQYF,TRBJ2-7,NA,few,TRBV5-6
TGTGCCAGCAGCGTAGGGAGGGACAGCTATAATTCACCCCTCCACTTT,CASSVGRDSYNSPLHF,TRBJ1-6,TRBD1,NA,TRBV9
TGCAGCGGGGGGACAACGAACACTGAAGCTTTCTTT,CSGGTTNTEAFF,TRBJ1-1,NA,NA,TRBV29-1
TGTGCCTGGAGTGCCCGTCATCAGCCCCAGCATTTT,CAWSARHQPQHF,TRBJ1-5,NA,NA,TRBV30
TGTGCCAGCAGCTTAGATAGCGGCACAGATACGCAGTATTTT,CASSLDSGTDTQYF,TRBJ2-3,NA,NA,TRBV7-2
TGTGCCAGCAGCTTAGGGCAGAACACTGAAGCTTTCTTT,CASSLGQNTEAFF,TRBJ1-1,NA,NA,TRBV7-2
TGTGCCAGCTCACGCGGAGGTGACGAAAAACTGTTTTTT,CASSRGGDEKLFF,TRBJ1-4,NA,NA,TRBV18
TGTGCCAGCTGCCCAGGTGATCATAATGAAAAACTGTTTTTT,CASCPGDHNEKLFF,TRBJ1-4,NA,few,TRBV28
TGTGCCAGCAGCCCTTTGGACAGGACGAGCGCTGAAGCTTTCTTT,CASSPLDRTSAEAFF,TRBJ1-1,TRBD1,NA,TRBV7-9
TGTGCCAGCAGCTCTATGGGAAACACCATATATTTT,CASSSMGNTIYF,TRBJ1-3,NA,many,TRBV13
TGTGCCAGCAGCTTTCTCAGTGAGGGAACCGAGCAGTACTTC,CASSFLSEGTEQYF,TRBJ2-7,NA,NA,TRBV11-1
TGTGCCAGCAGTACAGGGACAGCGGCTAATGAAAAACTGTTTTTT,CASSTGTAANEKLFF,TRBJ1-4,TRBD1,few,TRBV6-5
TGTGCCAGCAGACCAGGGGAGTACTCGACCGGCTACACCTTC,CASRPGEYSTGYTF,TRBJ1-2,NA,few,TRBV5-6
TGCGCCAGCAGCCCGCAGGGGGGTTCCACTGAAGCTTTCTTT,CASSPQGGSTEAFF,TRBJ1-1,TRBD1,few,TRBV5-1
TGTGCCAGTAATCGTGTTCCGGGCAATCAGCCCCAGCATTTT,CASNRVPGNQPQHF,TRBJ1-5,NA,NA,TRBV19
TGTGCCAGCAGCTTATTAACTAGCGGGGCCGGGGAGCTGTTTTTT,CASSLLTSGAGELFF,TRBJ2-2,TRBD2,few,TRBV11-2
TGTGCCAGCAGCTCCCGGACAGGGGAAAACACTGAAGCTTTCTTT,CASSSRTGENTEAFF,TRBJ1-1,TRBD1,few,TRBV7-2
TGTGCCAGCAGCCAATCAGTAAGCGGCCCCCAGCATTTT,CASSQSVSGPQHF,TRBJ1-5,NA,NA,TRBV14
TGTGCCACCACCCCCCAGACCGGAGGGAATCAGCCCCAGCATTTT,CATTPQTGGNQPQHF,TRBJ1-5,NA,few,TRBV19
TGCGCCAGCAGCTTTACAGGGGGCGAGGCAAATGAGCAGTTCTTC,CASSFTGGEANEQFF,TRBJ2-1,TRBD1,NA,TRBV5-1
TGCGCCAGCAGCTTGGGAGGGGACTGGGATACGCAGTATTTT,CASSLGGDWDTQYF,TRBJ2-3,NA,NA,TRBV5-1
TGTGCCAGCAGCCTCAGGGAAGTAAATCAGCCCCAGCATTTT,CASSLREVNQPQHF,TRBJ1-5,NA,NA,TRBV4-2
TGTGCCAGCAGTCTTCAGGGAATGACCTACGAGCAGTACTTC,CASSLQGMTYEQYF,TRBJ2-7,NA,few,TRBV27
TGTGCCAGCAGCTCCTCGCGGGAAAAACTGTTTTTT,CASSSSREKLFF,TRBJ1-4,NA,NA,TRBV7-2
TGCAGCGGGGTCAGGGGCTACGATGAAAAACTGTTTTTT,CSGVRGYDEKLFF,TRBJ1-4,NA,few,TRBV29-1
TGCAGCGCCACCGGGACAGCCTCCTACGAGCAGTACTTC,CSATGTASYEQYF,TRBJ2-7,TRBD1,NA,TRBV29-1
TGTGCCAGCAGTCCCTCACAGGGAAATCAGCCCCAGCATTTT,CASSPSQGNQPQHF,TRBJ1-5,NA,NA,TRBV28
TGCGCCAGCAGCACTCGACAGTACACAGATACGCAGTATTTT,CASSTRQYTDTQYF,TRBJ2-3,NA,NA,TRBV4-3
TGTGCCAGCAGTAGGCGGCAGAACACTGAAGCTTTCTTT,CASSRRQNTEAFF,TRBJ1-1,NA,once,TRBV5-6
TGTGCCAGCAGTTACCGGGCTAGCGGCACAGATACGCAGTATTTT,CASSYRASGTDTQYF,TRBJ2-3,NA,NA,TRBV6-5
TGTGCCAGCTTTGCGGGGGTGAATGAAAAACTGTTTTTT,CASFAGVNEKLFF,TRBJ1-4,NA,NA,TRBV28
TGTGCCAGCAGCTCCCAACGCTCTAGCTACGAGCAGTACTTC,CASSSQRSSYEQYF,TRBJ2-7,NA,few,TRBV7-2
TGTGCCAGCAGCCCCCGGACAGGGGCCGGCGCCTGGGGTAATGAAAAACTGTTTTTT,CASSPRTGAGAWGNEKLFF,TRBJ1-4,TRBD1,NA,TRBV5-4
TGCGCCAGCAGCCAAAGTAAGGAGGGGCAGCCCCAGCATTTT,CASSQSKEGQPQHF,TRBJ1-5,NA,NA,TRBV4-1
TGTGCCACCAGCAGAGAAACGGGAGCGTATACGCAGTATTTT,CATSRETGAYTQYF,TRBJ2-3,NA,few,TRBV15
TGTGCCACCAGCAGTCACAGGGTCCAAGAGACCCAGTACTTC,CATSSHRVQETQYF,TRBJ2-5,NA,NA,TRBV15
TGTGCCAGCAGTGAGGGACAGAGATTTTCACCCCTCCACTTT,CASSEGQRFSPLHF,TRBJ1-6,TRBD1,NA,TRBV2
TGTGCCAGCAGTTTCACAGGGAACTATGGCTACACCTTC,CASSFTGNYGYTF,TRBJ1-2,NA,NA,TRBV28
TGTGCCAGTAGTTTACGGACTAGTGAATACGAGCAGTACTTC,CASSLRTSEYEQYF,TRBJ2-7,TRBD2,NA,TRBV19
TGTGCCAGCAGCGGCGGGTACTCTGGGGCCAACGTCCTGACTTTC,CASSGGYSGANVLTF,TRBJ2-6,NA,few,TRBV5-6
TGTGCCAGCTCACCAGCAGGGAAGGTCGAGACCCAGTACTTC,CASSPAGKVETQYF,TRBJ2-5,NA,NA,TRBV18
TGTGCCAGCAGCTCGGGGGCAGATACGCAGTATTTT,CASSSGADTQYF,TRBJ2-3,NA,NA,TRBV7-3